This T cell receptor (beta chain) is drawn from a study of cytomegalovirus exposure and HLA in healthy donors. It was with 60 Vbeta and 13 Jbeta primers that the PCR ran. The authors' processing: In a later analysis, of around 85 million unique beta chains, about 12 million appeared in at least two donors. Assay used: immunoSEQ multiplex PCR; TCRdb lists only in-frame clones, some missing. V and J calls plus clone size are reproduced from that table; the DNA served to infer D and trimming. The sample yields about 65,000 clones, about four fifths seen once. With regard to this clone: Antigen specificity is unknown.

Broader study findings: HLA allele associations emerged for some 16,000 TCR beta sequences in a later analysis, at 0.05 false discovery rate. Apart from CMV serostatus, no immune exposure information was available.

The TCR sequence derives from a woman aged 25-40 years in good health and CMV-seronegative. Sequencing input: PBMCs.

The CDR3 region has the DNA TGTGCCAGCTCACTAGGACAGCAAGAGACCCAGTACTTC. It encodes CASSLGQQETQYF. J is TRBJ2-5 and V is TRBV18; perhaps TRBD1 as D (6 bases). Trimming removed 4 bases at V and 2 bases at J, with 8 bases between. This CDR3 spans 13 amino acids. CDR1 is KGHSH, CDR2 LQKENI, per germline.